In its sample, the clone carrying this T cell receptor (beta chain) was seen many times. Its specificity is not known. These data come from a study of CD8 T cells in ankylosing spondylitis. As the method for making TCR beta libraries, quantitative 5'-RACE with molecular barcodes was used. Each CDR3 protein is one row after TCRdb ran MiXCR on the 5' RACE reads. The table lists 150,000 to 200,000 distinct CDR3 sequences, over 10% of them singletons, with about 11% in the top ten. Study-level points and caveats: Disease-linked clones reportedly concentrated significantly in matched ankylosing spondylitis synovial fluid.

The source of this sequence is a female donor with ankylosing spondylitis or in good health (not recorded which). Sequencing was done on a sample of blood, either unsorted or a sorted T cell fraction (not recorded which).

CDR3 in DNA: TGTGCCAGCAGCGTAAGTGCGGGAGTACTCTACAATGAGCAGTTCTTC. Protein: CASSVSAGVLYNEQFF. V usage is TRBV9 and J usage is TRBJ2-1; 7 nucleotides match TRBD2. CDR3 size: 16 residues. V trimming: 1 base; J trimming: 3 bases; junction bases outside the gene matches: 7. Germline V gene sequence: CDR1 SGDLS, CDR2 YYNGEE.